These 16 T cell receptor beta chains were sequenced from one sample in a study of blood T cell repertoires in COVID-19. Assay used: immunoSEQ multiplex PCR; TCRdb lists only in-frame clones, some missing. The sample shows 250,000 to 350,000 clones, 80% to 90% of them seen only once. The material sequenced was PBMCs or T cells enriched from blood (not recorded which). Every receptor here comes from a woman in her 30s who had recovered from COVID-19.

The rearrangement joins TRBV15 to TRBJ1-4; D unresolved. CDR1 and CDR2 from the germline V gene are LNHNV and YYDKDF (reference sequence). The CDR3 is 15 amino acids. V dropped 6 bases and J dropped 6 bases, with 17 bases sitting between them. CDR3 DNA sequence: TGTGCCACCAGGGGCACTTATGCCCCAGATGAAAAACTGTTTTTT. Translating it yields CATRGTYAPDEKLFF.

In this sample, this clone turned up a few times. The chain links TRBV27 to TRBJ1-6, with 11 positions matching TRBD1. Germline loops: CDR1 MNHEY, CDR2 SMNVEV (reference sequence). The CDR3 extends over 20 amino acids. V lost 4 bases, J lost 8 bases, and 19 bases stayed unmatched. CDR3 in DNA: TGTGCCAGCAGTTCAAGGACAGGGGGCGGAGGCGGGATTCGGGATTCACCCCTCCACTTT. Amino acid sequence: CASSSRTGGGGGIRDSPLHF.

The chain carries TRBV5-1 and TRBJ1-4; weak D call: TRBD1 (5 bases). V was shortened by 4 bases and J by 1 base, with 11 bases between the two germline ends. The CDR3 is made up of 15 amino acids. Germline V lookup: CDR1 SGHRS, CDR2 YFSETQ. The CDR3 spells CASSTGQLTNEKLFF. CDR3 coding DNA: TGCGCCAGCAGCACCGGACAATTAACTAATGAAAAACTGTTTTTT.

This chain joins TRBV5-6 and TRBJ1-1, with D perhaps TRBD1 (6 bases). The germline V and J ends were trimmed by 4 bases and 5 bases, with 18 bases remaining between them. The germline V gene has CDR1 SGHDT and CDR2 YYEEEE. This CDR3 region has 15 residues. Written as DNA, the CDR3 is TGTGCCAGCAGCGGAATTACAGGGCGGGGGACTGAAGCTTTCTTT. This translates into CASSGITGRGTEAFF.

The V and J genes are TRBV10-3 and TRBJ1-6; D not resolved. The V gene lost 8 bases and the J gene lost 5 bases, with 10 bases spanning the gap. Germline V gene lookup returns CDR1 ENHRY and CDR2 SYGVKD. The CDR3 has 13 amino acids. As DNA, the CDR3 is TGTGCCATCGCGGGAGCGAATAATTCACCCCTCCACTTT. Translated, it gives CAIAGANNSPLHF.

The V and J genes are TRBV23-1 and TRBJ2-3; D possibly corresponds to TRBD2 (7 bases). TRBV23-1 is known as an ORF, though its function is uncertain. This CDR3 comprises 18 residues. The V gene lost 3 bases and the J gene lost 1 base, with 20 bases spanning the gap. CDR3 sequence: CASSHPSGAGAGTDTQYF. CDR3 sequence (DNA): TGCGCCAGCAGTCATCCCTCCGGGGCGGGGGCCGGCACAGATACGCAGTATTTT.

This clone was counted ten times or more. The chain uses TRBV9 and TRBJ2-3; D is ambiguous. CDR1 is SGDLS and CDR2 is YYNGEE in the germline V gene. Trimming stripped 1 base from V and 5 bases from J, with 14 bases between. The CDR3 is 15 residues long. In DNA form, the CDR3 reads TGTGCCAGCAGCGTATCCGCCCTTGCACAAGATACGCAGTATTTT. It yields the protein CASSVSALAQDTQYF.

The V call is TRBV7-2, the J call TRBJ2-2; TRBD2 agrees at 14 bases. There are 18 residues in the CDR3. After removal of 1 base from V and 0 bases from J, the junction contained 1 base not matched to a gene. Per germline, CDR1 SGHTA and CDR2 FQGNSA. CDR3: CASSLEGLAGANTGELFF. The CDR3 nucleotides read TGTGCCAGCAGCTTAGAGGGACTAGCGGGAGCGAACACCGGGGAGCTGTTTTTT.

The rearrangement joins TRBV11-1 to TRBJ2-5; D is unclear. V shed 2 bases and J shed 0 bases, with 10 bases lying between them. Germline V lookup: CDR1 SGHAT, CDR2 FQDESV (reference sequence). The CDR3 consists of 15 residues. This CDR3 is CASSLYSLYQETQYF. Written as DNA, the CDR3 is TGTGCCAGCAGCTTATATTCTCTGTACCAAGAGACCCAGTACTTC.

This clone came up a few times. The J gene is TRBJ2-1, the V gene TRBV7-2, with D uncertain. Between the trimmed V and J ends, which lost 5 bases and 6 bases, there was a span of 14 bases. Per germline, CDR1 SGHTA and CDR2 FQGNSA. CDR3 size: 14 residues. CDR3 protein: CASSLSLVRNEQFF. The CDR3 region has the DNA TGTGCCAGCAGCCTTAGTCTAGTGCGCAATGAGCAGTTCTTC.

The V and J genes are TRBV23-1 and TRBJ2-6; the D gene is possibly TRBD1 (5 bases). TRBV23-1 is recorded as an ORF, its role being uncertain. This CDR3 comprises 20 residues. Trimming stripped 0 bases from V and 2 bases from J, with 20 bases between. As DNA, the CDR3 is TGCGCCAGCAGTCAATCGAAGTATCTGGCAGGGAATGCTGGGGCCAACGTCCTGACTTTC. Translated: CASSQSKYLAGNAGANVLTF.

V gene TRBV4-2 combines with J gene TRBJ2-1; 12 bases match TRBD2. J gave up 5 bases and V 0 bases, and 11 bases lay outside the gene matches. This CDR3 has 19 residues. In germline, CDR1 is LGHNA, CDR2 YNFKEQ. CDR3 bases: TGTGCCAGCAGCCAAGATCAACTAGCGGGAGGATCATGGAACAATGAGCAGTTCTTC. Residues: CASSQDQLAGGSWNNEQFF.

The rearrangement joins TRBV29-1 to TRBJ2-1, with 9 positions matching TRBD2. Germline assignment: CDR1 SQVTM and CDR2 ANQGSEA. V shed 2 bases and J 5 bases; nucleotides not matched to a gene: 7. This CDR3 comprises 15 residues. As DNA, the CDR3 is TGCAGCGTTGAATGGCGGGGGGGATTCAACAATGAGCAGTTCTTC. This gives the protein CSVEWRGGFNNEQFF.

This chain links TRBV15 with TRBJ2-1; tentatively, D is TRBD2 (5 bases). The germline V and J ends were trimmed by 0 bases and 2 bases, with 14 bases remaining between them. This CDR3 has 17 residues. Germline lookup yields CDR1 LNHNV and CDR2 YYDKDF (reference sequence). The CDR3 DNA is TGTGCCACCAGCAGAGAGGGGTGGAGCGGTCCCTACAATGAGCAGTTCTTC. Its protein product is CATSREGWSGPYNEQFF.

The chain couples TRBV7-9 to TRBJ2-7, with 8 bases that match TRBD1. The CDR3 has 13 residues. Trimming at V came to 3 bases and at J to 3 bases, leaving 1 base not matched to a gene. In germline, CDR1 is SEHNR, CDR2 FQNEAQ (reference sequence). Written as DNA, the CDR3 is TGTGCCAGCAGCTTTGACAGGGGCTACGAGCAGTACTTC. Protein: CASSFDRGYEQYF.

The rearrangement uses TRBV5-1 and TRBJ1-2, with D maybe TRBD1 (6 bases). V dropped 3 bases and J dropped 5 bases, with 17 bases sitting between them. CDR1 and CDR2 (germline): SGHRS, YFSETQ. The CDR3 extends over 15 amino acids. CDR3 residues: CASSSIPTGPYGYTF. The DNA for the CDR3 is TGCGCCAGCAGCTCAATTCCCACAGGGCCGTATGGCTACACCTTC. The full variable domain, rest sourced from reference TRBV5-1 and TRBJ1-2, is KAGVTQTPRYLIKTRGQQVTLSCSPISGHRSVSWYQQTPGQGLQFLFEYFSETQRNKGNFPGRFSGRQFSNSRSEMNVSTLELGDSALYLCASSSIPTGPYGYTFGSGTRLTVV.